This T cell receptor beta chain was documented in a study of T-cell reconstitution after alpha-beta-depleted transplantation in children. Study findings and constraints: Alpha-beta T cells about two months after transplant reportedly derived from several hundred expanded graft clones.

The sample holds many counts of this clonotype. Its antigen remains unknown. Molecular barcoding with unique molecular identifiers was used for the TCRbeta library. Via MiXCR, TCRdb re-called the PCR reads, giving one row per CDR3 protein. The table includes 200,000 to 250,000 distinct CDR3 sequences, approximately 11% detected once. V shed 7 bases and J shed 2 bases, with 15 bases lying between them. The CDR3 is 15 residues long. Germline V gene lookup returns CDR1 MDHEN and CDR2 SYDVKM. This sequence was found in a child under two years old with acute myeloid leukemia, due to receive a stem cell transplant. The V gene is TRBV28, the J gene TRBJ2-1; unclear D gene. The source material was PBMCs, sampled before TCRalphabeta/CD19-depleted stem cell transplant. The CDR3 DNA is TGTGCCAGCACCTCCCCGGGCCGAACCTACAATGAGCAGTTCTTC. Its protein is CASTSPGRTYNEQFF.